This TCR beta chain was identified during a study of T-cell memory formation after mild COVID-19. TCRdb itself ran the 5' RACE reads through MiXCR, one entry per CDR3 protein. The data hold more than 85,000 distinct CDR3 sequences, with over 8.5% observed a single time. Trimming left V 1 base short and J 5 bases short, with 14 bases between. The CDR3 length is 15 residues. Germline lookup yields CDR1 MGHRA and CDR2 YSYEKL. This receptor was identified in a man aged 18 to 35 who had mild COVID-19 (a few samples of this study predate the infection). Cell type and time point are not known. The chain combines TRBV4-1 with TRBJ2-5; possible D gene TRBD1, 6 bases. The source material was PBMCs or a T cell subset sorted from them (not recorded which). The DNA for the CDR3 is TGCGCCAGCAGCCAAGTGTTATGGGGGCAGGAGACCCAGTACTTC. Its protein is CASSQVLWGQETQYF.